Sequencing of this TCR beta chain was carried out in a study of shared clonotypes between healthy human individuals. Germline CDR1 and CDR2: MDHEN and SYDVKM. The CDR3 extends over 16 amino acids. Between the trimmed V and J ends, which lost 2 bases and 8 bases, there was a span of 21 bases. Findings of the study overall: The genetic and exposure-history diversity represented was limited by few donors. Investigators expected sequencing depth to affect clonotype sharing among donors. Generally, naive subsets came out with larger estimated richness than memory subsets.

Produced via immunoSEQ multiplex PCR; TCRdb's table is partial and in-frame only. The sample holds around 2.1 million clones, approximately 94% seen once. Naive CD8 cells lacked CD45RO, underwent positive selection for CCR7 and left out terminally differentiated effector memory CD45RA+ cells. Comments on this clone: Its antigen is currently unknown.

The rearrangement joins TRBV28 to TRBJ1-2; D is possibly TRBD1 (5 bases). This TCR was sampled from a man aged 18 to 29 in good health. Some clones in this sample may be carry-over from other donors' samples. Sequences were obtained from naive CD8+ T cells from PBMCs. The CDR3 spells CASSLRPETEDPGYTF. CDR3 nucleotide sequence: TGTGCCAGCAGTTTAAGGCCCGAGACAGAGGACCCGGGCTACACCTTC.